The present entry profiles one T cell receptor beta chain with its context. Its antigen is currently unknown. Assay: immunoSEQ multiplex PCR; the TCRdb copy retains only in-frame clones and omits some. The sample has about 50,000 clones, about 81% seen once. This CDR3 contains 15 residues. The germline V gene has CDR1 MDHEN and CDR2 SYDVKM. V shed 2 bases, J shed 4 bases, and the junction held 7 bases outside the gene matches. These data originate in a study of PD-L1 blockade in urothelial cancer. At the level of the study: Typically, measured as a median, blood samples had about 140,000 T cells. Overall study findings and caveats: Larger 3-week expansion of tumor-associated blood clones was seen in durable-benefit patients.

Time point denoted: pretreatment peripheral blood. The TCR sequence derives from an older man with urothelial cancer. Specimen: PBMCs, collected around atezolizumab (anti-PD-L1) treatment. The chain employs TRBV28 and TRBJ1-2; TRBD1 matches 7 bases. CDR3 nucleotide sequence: TGTGCCAGCAGTTTAAGACAGGGAAGGGGCTATGGCTACACCTTC. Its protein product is CASSLRQGRGYGYTF.